Following are 28 T cell receptor beta chains from one sample sequenced in a study of human T cells and chemical hapten exposure. The time point is: pre-sensitization, week 0. The treatment was: therapeutic diphenylcyclopropenone sensitization with weekly scalp DPC. TCRdb reprocessed the RACE reads with MiXCR, giving one entry per CDR3 protein. This table has roughly 80,000 distinct CDR3 sequences, around 13% appearing once. The material sequenced was whole blood, taken in connection with sensitization to the hapten diphenylcyclopropenone (DPC). These receptors were collected from a woman aged 45 to 65 with alopecia areata. Some clones in this sample may be carry-over from other donors' samples.

The CDR3 nucleotides read TGCAGTGCTCGTCAGGGGCCCAGCTCCTACAATGAGCAGTTCTTC. It yields the protein CSARQGPSSYNEQFF. The chain uses TRBV20-1 and TRBJ2-1; D is perhaps TRBD1 (6 bases). V was cut by 5 bases and J by 0 bases, with 14 bases left in between. Germline values: CDR1 DFQATT, CDR2 SNEGSKA (reference sequence). The CDR3 runs to 15 residues.

This clonotype was seen only a few times. The chain joins TRBV7-6 to TRBJ2-1; D gene ambiguous. From germline, CDR1 is SGHVS and CDR2 FNYEAQ. The V end lost 9 bases, the J end lost 7 bases, and 13 bases lay between the germline ends. The CDR3 has 12 amino acids. Here the CDR3 DNA reads TGTGCCAGTGGTGGGGTACGGAATGAGCAGTTCTTC. This codes for CASGGVRNEQFF.

The chain has TRBV7-8 and TRBJ2-7, with 8 nucleotides matching TRBD2. V was clipped by 6 bases and J by 6 bases; unmatched bases: 16. Germline V gene lookup returns CDR1 SGHVS and CDR2 FQNEAQ. This CDR3 spans 16 amino acids. The CDR3 region has the DNA TGTGCCAGCAGTCTTCTAGCGGGTCTATTGCCACTCGAGCAGTACTTC. Translation: CASSLLAGLLPLEQYF.

The chain recombines TRBV3-1 with TRBJ2-4, with a weak D call TRBD1 (6 bases). Trimming took 5 bases from V and 4 from J, leaving 12 bases between them. The CDR3 contains 14 residues. CDR1 and CDR2 from the germline V gene are LGHDT and YNNKEL (reference sequence). CDR3 nucleotide sequence: TGTGCCAGCAGCTCGCCCGACAGGAAAAACATTCAGTACTTC. Protein sequence: CASSSPDRKNIQYF.

The chain links TRBV28 to TRBJ1-2, with D perhaps TRBD1 (6 bases). Trimming shortened V by 5 bases and J by 5 bases, and 9 bases separated the two germline ends. Germline assignment: CDR1 MDHEN and CDR2 SYDVKM. CDR3 size: 12 residues. In DNA, the CDR3 is TGTGCCAGCAGTAACAGGGTATATGGCTACACCTTC. This codes for CASSNRVYGYTF.

The chain combines TRBV9 with TRBJ2-5, with D perhaps TRBD2 (6 bases). The germline CDR1 and CDR2 sequences are SGDLS and YYNGEE. The CDR3 is made up of 17 amino acids. The ends were cut back, 0 bases at V and 3 bases at J, with 18 bases in the middle. The CDR3 protein is CASSVATAGFGKETQYF. CDR3 nucleotide sequence: TGTGCCAGCAGCGTAGCTACGGCGGGGTTTGGCAAAGAGACCCAGTACTTC.

This clonotype was seen more than once but under ten times. This chain connects TRBV20-1 to TRBJ2-3; no clear D. CDR1 and CDR2 from the germline V gene are DFQATT and SNEGSKA (reference sequence). The CDR3 is made up of 12 amino acids. The V and J ends lost 5 bases and 2 bases respectively, with 8 bases between them. CDR3 loop: CSALADTDTQYF. For the CDR3, the DNA is TGCAGTGCTTTGGCAGACACAGATACGCAGTATTTT.

The genes are TRBV29-1 and TRBJ2-3; the D gene could be TRBD1 or TRBD2 (5 bases each). The CDR3 consists of 13 residues. In germline, CDR1 is SQVTM, CDR2 ANQGSEA. V dropped 3 bases and J dropped 0 bases, with 7 bases sitting between them. This CDR3 is CSVDGDSTDTQYF. For the CDR3, the DNA is TGCAGCGTTGACGGGGACAGCACAGATACGCAGTATTTT.

The chain has TRBV7-6 and TRBJ2-1; 8 bases align to TRBD2. Trimming at V came to 4 bases and at J to 9 bases, leaving 5 bases not matched to a gene. The CDR3 extends over 13 amino acids. Germline assignment: CDR1 SGHVS and CDR2 FNYEAQ. DNA of the CDR3: TGTGCCAGCAGCTCAAGCGGGAGCAGTGAGCAGTTCTTC. This encodes CASSSSGSSEQFF.

V gene TRBV7-2 combines with J gene TRBJ2-7; 7 bases agree with TRBD2. V trimming: 0 bases; J trimming: 5 bases; junction bases outside the gene matches: 10. The germline CDR1 and CDR2 sequences are SGHTA and FQGNSA. This CDR3 has 16 residues. Here the CDR3 reads CASSLAPTSAPNEQYF. The CDR3 region has the DNA TGTGCCAGCAGCTTAGCGCCCACTAGCGCCCCCAACGAGCAGTACTTC.

This rearrangement joins TRBV19 to TRBJ1-5, with a tentative D call TRBD1 (6 bases). The CDR3 sequence is 15 residues long. CDR1 LNHDA and CDR2 SQIVND come from the germline V gene (reference sequence). Deletions cut 5 bases from V and 2 bases from J, with 13 bases between. The CDR3: CASSAGVVGNQPQHF. As DNA, the CDR3 is TGTGCCAGTAGTGCAGGGGTGGTGGGCAATCAGCCCCAGCATTTT. The whole variable domain, remainder taken from reference TRBV19 and TRBJ1-5, is DGGITQSPKYLFRKEGQNVTLSCEQNLNHDAMYWYRQDPGQGLRLIYYSQIVNDFQKGDIAEGYSVSREKKESFPLTVTSAQKNPTAFYLCASSAGVVGNQPQHFGDGTRLSIL.

V gene TRBV7-2 combines with J gene TRBJ2-6; weak D call: TRBD1 (6 bases). V was trimmed by 3 bases and J by 4 bases, leaving 16 bases between them. The CDR3 is 17 residues long. Germline V lookup: CDR1 SGHTA, CDR2 FQGNSA. The CDR3 bases are TGTGCCAGCAGCTTTAACAGGGCCGGTGCCGGGGCCAACGTCCTGACTTTC. Amino acids: CASSFNRAGAGANVLTF. Filled out from reference TRBV7-2 and TRBJ2-6, the complete variable domain reads GAGVSQSPSNKVTEKGKDVELRCDPISGHTALYWYRQSLGQGLEFLIYFQGNSAPDKSGLPSDRFSAERTGGSVSTLTIQRTQQEDSAVYLCASSFNRAGAGANVLTFGAGSRLTVL.

Only a few counts were recorded for this clonotype. The chain links TRBV28 to TRBJ1-4, with a weak D call TRBD1 (6 bases). Trimming took 8 bases from V and 5 from J, leaving 9 bases between them. The germline gives CDR1 MDHEN, CDR2 SYDVKM. The CDR3 sequence is 12 residues long. The CDR3 DNA follows: TGTGCCAGCGGGACAATAAATGAAAAACTGTTTTTT. Amino acids: CASGTINEKLFF.

The V and J genes are TRBV6-4 and TRBJ2-2; D may be TRBD2 (5 bases). CDR1 is MRHNA and CDR2 is SNTAGT in the germline V gene. This CDR3 contains 16 residues. Trimming pared 0 bases from V and 4 bases from J, leaving 12 bases between. CDR3 nucleotide sequence: TGTGCCAGCAGTGACTCCCCAGCCCGGGGCACCGGGGAGCTGTTTTTT. This encodes CASSDSPARGTGELFF.

This clonotype has just a few counts. The chain has TRBV5-4 and TRBJ2-5; possible D gene TRBD2, 6 bases. Trimming stripped 4 bases from V and 5 bases from J, with 12 bases between. Germline V gene lookup returns CDR1 SGHNT and CDR2 YYREEE (reference sequence). This CDR3 spans 13 amino acids. The CDR3 DNA reads as TGTGCCAGCAGCGCTAGCGAGCGGGAGACCCAGTACTTC. This sequence encodes CASSASERETQYF.

The J gene is TRBJ1-4, the V gene TRBV7-6; D not resolved. The CDR3 extends over 20 amino acids. Per germline, CDR1 SGHVS and CDR2 FNYEAQ. The V end lost 2 bases, the J end lost 6 bases, and 28 bases lay between the germline ends. The CDR3 loop is CASSLSRPIRGRLGDEKLFF. In nucleotides, the CDR3 is TGTGCCAGCAGCTTATCTAGGCCGATAAGAGGACGATTGGGTGATGAAAAACTGTTTTTT.

This clonotype was seen a handful of times. The chain has TRBV2 and TRBJ1-1; tentatively, D is TRBD1 (5 bases). V was shortened by 6 bases and J by 0 bases, with 8 bases between the two germline ends. The length of the CDR3 is 13 residues. The germline gives CDR1 SNHLY, CDR2 FYNNEI. CDR3 region: CASRRGMNTEAFF. The CDR3 DNA sequence: TGTGCCAGCAGGAGGGGCATGAACACTGAAGCTTTCTTT.

The chain links TRBV12-3 or TRBV12-4 to TRBJ2-7, with D possibly called TRBD1 or TRBD2 (6 bases each). This CDR3 region has 18 residues. V was shortened by 5 bases and J by 0 bases, with 23 bases between the two germline ends. The CDR3 here is CASSRTGASRLFSYEQYF. The DNA of the CDR3 is TGTGCCAGCAGTCGCACGGGGGCATCTCGCCTCTTCTCCTACGAGCAGTACTTC.

The sample holds a few counts of this clonotype. The V call is TRBV5-5, the J call TRBJ2-7; TRBD2 aligns across 16 bases. The V and J ends lost 2 bases and 7 bases, in that order; junction bases with no gene match: 6. The CDR3 covers 16 residues. Per germline, CDR1 SGHKS and CDR2 YYEKEE (reference sequence). CDR3 DNA: TGTGCCAGCAGCTTTGGGACTAGCGGGAGGGTTGGTGAGCAGTACTTC. It translates to CASSFGTSGRVGEQYF.

The chain uses TRBV18 and TRBJ1-5; no reliable D call. Trimming pared 0 bases from V and 4 bases from J, leaving 10 bases between. This CDR3 region has 15 residues. CDR1 is KGHSH and CDR2 is LQKENI in the germline V gene. Written as DNA, the CDR3 is TGTGCCAGCTCACCACCTTACGAAAAAAATCAGCCCCAGCATTTT. This encodes CASSPPYEKNQPQHF. Using reference TRBV18 and TRBJ1-5 for the parts outside the CDR3, the full variable domain is NAGVMQNPRHLVRRRGQEARLRCSPMKGHSHVYWYRQLPEEGLKFMVYLQKENIIDESGMPKERFSAEFPKEGPSILRIQQVVRGDSAAYFCASSPPYEKNQPQHFGDGTRLSIL.

This clonotype turned up a few times. The chain links TRBV28 to TRBJ1-5; D remains unclear. V was cut by 2 bases and J by 5 bases, with 4 bases left in between. The CDR3 covers 12 residues. Per germline, CDR1 MDHEN and CDR2 SYDVKM. The CDR3 sequence: CASSLTYQPQHF. CDR3 sequence (DNA): TGTGCCAGCAGTTTAACGTATCAGCCCCAGCATTTT.

This clonotype was detected ten times or more. The chain combines TRBV11-2 with TRBJ2-5; no reliable D call. The CDR3 contains 15 residues. The V and J ends lost 3 bases and 5 bases respectively, with 16 bases between them. CDR1 and CDR2 from the germline V gene are SGHAT and FQNNGV. CDR3 nucleotides: TGTGCCAGCAGCTTGAGTGTCCCGCCAATGGAGACCCAGTACTTC. Translated: CASSLSVPPMETQYF.

This clonotype was seen a few times. The chain is built from TRBV5-1 and TRBJ2-1, with TRBD2 matching 10 bases. Trimming took 0 bases from V and 6 from J; bases not matched to a gene: 3. Germline V gives CDR1 SGHRS, CDR2 YFSETQ. The CDR3 has 15 amino acids. As DNA, the CDR3 is TGCGCCAGCAGCTTGGGAGCGGGAGGGGGCAATGAGCAGTTCTTC. Encoded protein: CASSLGAGGGNEQFF.

This chain joins TRBV4-1 and TRBJ1-5; D uncertain. CDR3 length: 19 amino acids. V dropped 4 bases and J dropped 2 bases, with 24 bases sitting between them. CDR1 and CDR2 (germline): MGHRA, YSYEKL. CDR3 DNA sequence: TGCGCCAGCAGCCGTGATGCGCCCCCGGTAGTATCGGGCAATCAGCCCCAGCATTTT. Protein product: CASSRDAPPVVSGNQPQHF.

This clonotype was counted only a few times. The chain joins TRBV4-3 to TRBJ1-1; a weak D match, TRBD1 (6 bases). The CDR3 covers 15 residues. Germline lookup yields CDR1 LGHNA and CDR2 YSLEER. Trimming removed 4 bases from V and 1 base from J, with 13 bases in between. The CDR3, as DNA: TGCGCCAGCAGCCTTGACCCGGGACAGAACACTGAAGCTTTCTTT. Protein: CASSLDPGQNTEAFF.

Only a few counts were recorded for this clonotype. V usage is TRBV20-1 and J usage is TRBJ2-1; TRBD1 or TRBD2 may be the D gene (5 bases each). The germline V and J ends were trimmed by 3 bases and 8 bases, with 11 bases remaining between them. Germline V CDR1 and CDR2: DFQATT, SNEGSKA (reference sequence). CDR3 length equals 12 residues. The chain's CDR3 is CSARGDGDEQFF. DNA for the CDR3: TGCAGTGCTAGGGGGGATGGCGATGAGCAGTTCTTC.

This chain connects TRBV7-6 to TRBJ2-2; 7 bases align to TRBD2. Germline lookup yields CDR1 SGHVS and CDR2 FNYEAQ. CDR3 length equals 16 residues. Trimming took 5 bases from V and 0 from J; bases not matched to a gene: 6. CDR3 protein: CASSVTSAANTGELFF. For the CDR3, the DNA is TGTGCCAGCAGCGTCACTAGCGCCGCGAACACCGGGGAGCTGTTTTTT.

In its sample, this clonotype was seen a few times. This rearrangement joins TRBV6-5 to TRBJ2-7; 13 nucleotides agree with TRBD2. V lost 6 bases, J lost 2 bases, and 4 bases stayed unmatched. The CDR3 extends over 15 amino acids. Germline loops: CDR1 MNHEY, CDR2 SVGAGI. The CDR3 sequence is CASRPGLAGPYEQYF. CDR3 nucleotides: TGTGCCAGCAGGCCGGGACTAGCGGGACCCTACGAGCAGTACTTC.